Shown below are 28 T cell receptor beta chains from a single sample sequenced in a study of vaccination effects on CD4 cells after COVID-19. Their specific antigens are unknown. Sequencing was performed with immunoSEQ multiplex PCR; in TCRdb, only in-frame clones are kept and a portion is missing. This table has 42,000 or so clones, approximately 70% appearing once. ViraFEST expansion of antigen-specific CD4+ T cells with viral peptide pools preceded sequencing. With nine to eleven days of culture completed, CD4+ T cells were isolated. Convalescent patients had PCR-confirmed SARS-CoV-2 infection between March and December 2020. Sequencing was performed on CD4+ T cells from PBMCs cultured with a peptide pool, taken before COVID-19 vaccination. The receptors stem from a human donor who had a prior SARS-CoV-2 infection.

The DNA of the CDR3 is TGTGCCAGCAGCTTACGGGGGACAGGGGACATTCAGTACTTC. Protein sequence: CASSLRGTGDIQYF. The genes are TRBV7-3 and TRBJ2-4, with TRBD1 matching over 10 bases. The germline V gene has CDR1 SGHTA and CDR2 FQGTGA. The CDR3 is 14 amino acids. Trimming took 2 bases from V and 8 from J; bases not matched to a gene: 3.

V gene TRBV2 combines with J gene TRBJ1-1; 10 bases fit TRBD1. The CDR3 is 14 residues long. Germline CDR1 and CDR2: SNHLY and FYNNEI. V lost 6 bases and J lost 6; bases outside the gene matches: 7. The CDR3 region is CASSAGQGFAEAFF. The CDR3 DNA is TGTGCCAGCAGCGCGGGACAGGGGTTCGCTGAAGCTTTCTTT. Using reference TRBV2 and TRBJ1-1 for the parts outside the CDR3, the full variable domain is EPEVTQTPSHQVTQMGQEVILRCVPISNHLYFYWYRQILGQKVEFLVSFYNNEISEKSEIFDDQFSVERPDGSNFTLKIRSTKLEDSAMYFCASSAGQGFAEAFFGQGTRLTVV.

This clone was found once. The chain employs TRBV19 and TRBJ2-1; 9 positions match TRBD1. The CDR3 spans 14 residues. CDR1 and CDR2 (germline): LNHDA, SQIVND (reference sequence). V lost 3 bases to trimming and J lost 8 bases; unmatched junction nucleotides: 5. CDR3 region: CASSIRTGADEQFF. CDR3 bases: TGTGCCAGTAGTATCCGGACAGGGGCGGATGAGCAGTTCTTC.

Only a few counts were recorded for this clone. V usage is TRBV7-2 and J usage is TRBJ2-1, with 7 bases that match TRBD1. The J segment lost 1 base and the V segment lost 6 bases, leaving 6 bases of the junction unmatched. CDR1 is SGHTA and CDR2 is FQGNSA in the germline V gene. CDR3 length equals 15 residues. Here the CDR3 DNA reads TGTGCCAGCAGATTGACAGGGACATCCTACAATGAGCAGTTCTTC. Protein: CASRLTGTSYNEQFF.

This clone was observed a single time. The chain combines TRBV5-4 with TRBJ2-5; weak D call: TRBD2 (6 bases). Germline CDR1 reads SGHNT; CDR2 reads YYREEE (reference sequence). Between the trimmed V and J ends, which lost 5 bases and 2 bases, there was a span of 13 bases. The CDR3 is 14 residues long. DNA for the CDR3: TGTGCCAGCAGTTGGACTACTACACAAGAGACCCAGTACTTC. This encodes CASSWTTTQETQYF.

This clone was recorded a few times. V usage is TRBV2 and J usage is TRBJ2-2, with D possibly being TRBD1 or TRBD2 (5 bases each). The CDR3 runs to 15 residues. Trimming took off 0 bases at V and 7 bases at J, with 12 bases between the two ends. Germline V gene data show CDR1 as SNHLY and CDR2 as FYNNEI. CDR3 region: CASSEAGTAHGELFF. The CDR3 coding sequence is TGTGCCAGCAGTGAAGCTGGGACGGCCCACGGGGAGCTGTTTTTT.

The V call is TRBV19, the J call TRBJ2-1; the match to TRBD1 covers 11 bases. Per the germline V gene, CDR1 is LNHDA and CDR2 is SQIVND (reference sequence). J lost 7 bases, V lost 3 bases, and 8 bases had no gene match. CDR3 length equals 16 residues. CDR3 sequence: CASSIPDRGRLNEQFF. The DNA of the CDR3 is TGTGCCAGTAGTATCCCGGACAGGGGGCGGTTGAATGAGCAGTTCTTC.

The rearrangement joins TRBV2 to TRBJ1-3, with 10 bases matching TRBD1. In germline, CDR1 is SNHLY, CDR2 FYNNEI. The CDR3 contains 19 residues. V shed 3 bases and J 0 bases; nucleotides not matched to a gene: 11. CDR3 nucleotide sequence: TGTGCCAGCAGTGATAGAGACAGGGGGCTTGCCCTCTCTGGAAACACCATATATTTT. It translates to CASSDRDRGLALSGNTIYF.

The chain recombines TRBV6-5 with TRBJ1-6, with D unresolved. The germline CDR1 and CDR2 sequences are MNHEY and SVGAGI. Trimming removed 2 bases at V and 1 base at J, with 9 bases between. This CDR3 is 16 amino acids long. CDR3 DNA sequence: TGTGCCAGCAGTTACAAGACCGGGTCCTATAATTCACCCCTCCACTTT. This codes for CASSYKTGSYNSPLHF.

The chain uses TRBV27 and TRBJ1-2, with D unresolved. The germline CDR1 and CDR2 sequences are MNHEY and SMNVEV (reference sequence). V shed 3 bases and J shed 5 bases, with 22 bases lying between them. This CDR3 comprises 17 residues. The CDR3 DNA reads TGTGCCAGCAGTTTCCTTCGGTCTGCGGGCTCTGATTATGGCTACACCTTC. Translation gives CASSFLRSAGSDYGYTF.

The DNA of the CDR3 is TGCGCCAGCACTCTGGACAGTACCTACGAGCAGTACTTC. This encodes CASTLDSTYEQYF. This sequence joins TRBV5-1 and TRBJ2-7; D is perhaps TRBD1 (6 bases). Germline values: CDR1 SGHRS, CDR2 YFSETQ. The V end was cut by 6 bases, the J end by 2 bases, with 12 bases between. The CDR3 spans 13 residues.

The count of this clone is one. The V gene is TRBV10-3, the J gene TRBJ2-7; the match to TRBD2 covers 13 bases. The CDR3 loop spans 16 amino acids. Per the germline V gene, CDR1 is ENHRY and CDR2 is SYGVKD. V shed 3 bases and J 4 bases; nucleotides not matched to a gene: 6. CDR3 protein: CAISDPGLAGAYEQYF. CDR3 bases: TGTGCCATCAGTGATCCCGGACTAGCGGGAGCGTACGAGCAGTACTTC.

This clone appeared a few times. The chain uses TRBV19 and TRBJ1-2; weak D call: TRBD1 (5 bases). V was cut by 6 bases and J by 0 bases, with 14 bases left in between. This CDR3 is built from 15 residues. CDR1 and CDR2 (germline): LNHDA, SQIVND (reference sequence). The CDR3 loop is CASSLRVSANYGYTF. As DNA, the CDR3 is TGTGCCAGTAGCCTCAGGGTATCAGCTAACTATGGCTACACCTTC.

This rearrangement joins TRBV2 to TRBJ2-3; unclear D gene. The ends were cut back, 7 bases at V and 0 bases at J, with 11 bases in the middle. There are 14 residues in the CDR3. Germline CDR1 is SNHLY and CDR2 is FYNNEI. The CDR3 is CASNELASTDTQYF. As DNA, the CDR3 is TGTGCCAGCAACGAGTTAGCTAGCACAGATACGCAGTATTTT.

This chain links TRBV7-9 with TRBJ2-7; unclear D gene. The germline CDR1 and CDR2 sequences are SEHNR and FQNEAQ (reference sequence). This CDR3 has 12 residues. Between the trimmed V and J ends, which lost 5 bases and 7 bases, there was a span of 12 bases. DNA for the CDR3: TGTGCCAGCAGCCCTACCTCCGCTGAGCAGTACTTC. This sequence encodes CASSPTSAEQYF. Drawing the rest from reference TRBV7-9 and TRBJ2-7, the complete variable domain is DTGVSQNPRHKITKRGQNVTFRCDPISEHNRLYWYRQTLGQGPEFLTYFQNEAQLEKSRLLSDRFSAERPKGSFSTLEIQRTEQGDSAMYLCASSPTSAEQYFGPGTRLTVT.

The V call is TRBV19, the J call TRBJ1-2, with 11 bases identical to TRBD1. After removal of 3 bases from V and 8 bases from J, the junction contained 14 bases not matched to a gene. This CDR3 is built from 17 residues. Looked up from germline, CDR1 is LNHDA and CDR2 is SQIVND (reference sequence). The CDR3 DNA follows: TGTGCCAGTAGTATCCTCGGGGCCGGACAGGGGGCGGAAGGCTACACCTTC. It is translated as CASSILGAGQGAEGYTF.

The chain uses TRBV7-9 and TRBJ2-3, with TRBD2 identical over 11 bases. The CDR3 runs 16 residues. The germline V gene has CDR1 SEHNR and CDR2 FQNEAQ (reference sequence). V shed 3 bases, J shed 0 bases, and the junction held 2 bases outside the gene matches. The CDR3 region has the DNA TGTGCCAGCAGCTTGGGACTAGCGGACAGCACAGATACGCAGTATTTT. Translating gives CASSLGLADSTDTQYF.

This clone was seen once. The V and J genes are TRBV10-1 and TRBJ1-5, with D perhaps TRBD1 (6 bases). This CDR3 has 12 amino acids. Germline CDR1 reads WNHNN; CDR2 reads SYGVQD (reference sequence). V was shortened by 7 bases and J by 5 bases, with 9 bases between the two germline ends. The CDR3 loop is CASTTGYQPQHF. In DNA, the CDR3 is TGCGCCAGCACCACAGGGTATCAGCCCCAGCATTTT.

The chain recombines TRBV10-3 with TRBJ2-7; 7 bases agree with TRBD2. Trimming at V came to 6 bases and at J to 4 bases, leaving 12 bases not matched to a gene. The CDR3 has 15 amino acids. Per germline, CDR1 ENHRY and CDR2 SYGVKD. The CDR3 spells CAIREGPAGMYEQYF. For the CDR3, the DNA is TGTGCCATCAGGGAGGGTCCAGCGGGGATGTACGAGCAGTACTTC.

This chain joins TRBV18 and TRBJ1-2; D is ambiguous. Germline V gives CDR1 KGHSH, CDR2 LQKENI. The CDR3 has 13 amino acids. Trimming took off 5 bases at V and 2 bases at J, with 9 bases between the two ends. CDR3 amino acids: CASSLQINYGYTF. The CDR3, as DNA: TGTGCCAGCTCATTACAGATAAACTATGGCTACACCTTC.

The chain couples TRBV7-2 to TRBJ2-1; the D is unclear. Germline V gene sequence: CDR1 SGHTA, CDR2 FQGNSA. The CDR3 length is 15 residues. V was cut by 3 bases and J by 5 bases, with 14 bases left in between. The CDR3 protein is CASSFYWSRDNEQFF. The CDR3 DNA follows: TGTGCCAGCAGCTTTTATTGGAGTCGGGACAATGAGCAGTTCTTC. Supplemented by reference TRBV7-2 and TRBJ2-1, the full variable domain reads GAGVSQSPSNKVTEKGKDVELRCDPISGHTALYWYRQSLGQGLEFLIYFQGNSAPDKSGLPSDRFSAERTGGSVSTLTIQRTQQEDSAVYLCASSFYWSRDNEQFFGPGTRLTVL.

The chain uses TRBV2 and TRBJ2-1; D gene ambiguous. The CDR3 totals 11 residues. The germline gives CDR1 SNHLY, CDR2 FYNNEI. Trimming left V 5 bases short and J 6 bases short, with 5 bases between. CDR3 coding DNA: TGTGCCAGCAGTCCCTCCAATGAGCAGTTCTTC. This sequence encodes CASSPSNEQFF.

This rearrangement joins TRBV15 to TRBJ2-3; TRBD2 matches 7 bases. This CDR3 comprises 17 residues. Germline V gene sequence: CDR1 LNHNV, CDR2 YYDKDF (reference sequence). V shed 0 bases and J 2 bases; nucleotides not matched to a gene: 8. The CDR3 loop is CATSRDIRGGTTDTQYF. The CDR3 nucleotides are TGTGCCACCAGCAGAGATATTCGCGGGGGTACCACAGATACGCAGTATTTT.

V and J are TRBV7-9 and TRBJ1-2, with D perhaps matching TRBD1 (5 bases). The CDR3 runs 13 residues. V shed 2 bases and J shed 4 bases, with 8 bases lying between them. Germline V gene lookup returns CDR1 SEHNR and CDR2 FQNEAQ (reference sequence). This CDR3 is CASSLMGVYGYTF. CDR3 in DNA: TGTGCCAGCAGCTTAATGGGGGTCTATGGCTACACCTTC.

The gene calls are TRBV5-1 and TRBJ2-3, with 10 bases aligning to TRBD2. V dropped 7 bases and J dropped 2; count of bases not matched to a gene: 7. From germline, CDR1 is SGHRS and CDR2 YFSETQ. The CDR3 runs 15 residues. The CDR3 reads CASRERGGNTDTQYF. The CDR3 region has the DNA TGCGCCAGCCGGGAGCGGGGGGGAAACACAGATACGCAGTATTTT.

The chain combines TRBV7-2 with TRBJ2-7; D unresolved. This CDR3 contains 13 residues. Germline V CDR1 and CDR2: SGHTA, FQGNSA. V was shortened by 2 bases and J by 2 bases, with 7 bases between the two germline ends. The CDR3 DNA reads TGTGCCAGCAGCTTAAAGGGTCCCTACGAGCAGTACTTC. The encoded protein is CASSLKGPYEQYF.

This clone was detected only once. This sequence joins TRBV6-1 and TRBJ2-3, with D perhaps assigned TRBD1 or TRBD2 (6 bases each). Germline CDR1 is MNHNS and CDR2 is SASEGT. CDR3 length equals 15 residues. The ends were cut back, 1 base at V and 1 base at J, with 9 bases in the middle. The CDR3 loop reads CASSEERGGTDTQYF. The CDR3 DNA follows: TGTGCCAGCAGTGAAGAGAGGGGGGGCACAGATACGCAGTATTTT.

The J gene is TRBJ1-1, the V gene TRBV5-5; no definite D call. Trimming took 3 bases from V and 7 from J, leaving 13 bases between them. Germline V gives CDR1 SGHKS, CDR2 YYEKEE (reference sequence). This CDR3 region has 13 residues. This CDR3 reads CASSYGIGFEAFF. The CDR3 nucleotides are TGTGCCAGCAGCTACGGGATCGGGTTTGAAGCTTTCTTT.